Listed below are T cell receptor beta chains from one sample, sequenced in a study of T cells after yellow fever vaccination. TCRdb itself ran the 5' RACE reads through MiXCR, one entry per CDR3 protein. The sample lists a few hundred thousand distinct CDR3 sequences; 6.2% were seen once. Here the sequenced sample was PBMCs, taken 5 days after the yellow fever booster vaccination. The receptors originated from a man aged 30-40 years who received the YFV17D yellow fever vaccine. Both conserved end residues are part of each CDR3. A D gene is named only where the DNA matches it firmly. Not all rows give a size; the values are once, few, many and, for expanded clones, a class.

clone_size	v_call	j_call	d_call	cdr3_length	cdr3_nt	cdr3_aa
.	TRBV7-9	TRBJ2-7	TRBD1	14	TGTGCCAGCAGCTCGGGACAGGTTCTCTACGAGCAGTACTTC	CASSSGQVLYEQYF
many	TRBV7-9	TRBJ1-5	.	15	TGTGCCAGCAGCTTTTCAGGTCGAAACAATCAGCCCCAGCATTTT	CASSFSGRNNQPQHF
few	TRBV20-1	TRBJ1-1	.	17	TGCAGTGCTAGAGAAACTAGAAGGAGTACTATGAACACTGAAGCTTTCTTT	CSARETRRSTMNTEAFF
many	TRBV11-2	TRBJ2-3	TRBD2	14	TGTGCCAGCAGCTTCCGAGGACTAGGCGATACGCAGTATTTT	CASSFRGLGDTQYF
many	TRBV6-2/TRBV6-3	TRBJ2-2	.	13	TGTGCCAGCAGACGGGAGAACACCGGGGAGCTGTTTTTT	CASRRENTGELFF
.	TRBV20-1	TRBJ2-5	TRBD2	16	TGCAGTGCTAGAGATGGCTTTTGGGCGGGAGTTGAGACCCAGTACTTC	CSARDGFWAGVETQYF
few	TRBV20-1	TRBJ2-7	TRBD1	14	TGCAGTGCTAGAGATTTGGGACAGGGCTACGAGCAGTACTTC	CSARDLGQGYEQYF
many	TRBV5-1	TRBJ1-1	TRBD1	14	TGCGCCAGCAGCTTGGCCGGGACAGGGGATGAAGCTTTCTTT	CASSLAGTGDEAFF
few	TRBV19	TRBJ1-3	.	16	TGTGCCAGTAGTATCGGCCGACTTACCTCTGGAAACACCATATATTTT	CASSIGRLTSGNTIYF
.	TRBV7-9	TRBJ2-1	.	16	TGTGCCAGCAGCTTTTTGGGCCTGGGGTCCTACAATGAGCAGTTCTTC	CASSFLGLGSYNEQFF
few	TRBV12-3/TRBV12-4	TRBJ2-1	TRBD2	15	TGTGCCAGCAGTCCAGGACTAGCGGGAGTCAGGGAGCAGTTCTTC	CASSPGLAGVREQFF
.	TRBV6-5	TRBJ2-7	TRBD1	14	TGTGCCAGCATTTACACAGGGGCCTCCTACGAGCAGTACTTC	CASIYTGASYEQYF
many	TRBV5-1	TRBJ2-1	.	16	TGCGCCAGCAGCTTGGCCTACGGCGGCGCCTACAATGAGCAGTTCTTC	CASSLAYGGAYNEQFF
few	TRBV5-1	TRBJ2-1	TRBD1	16	TGCGCCAGCAGTTCTACTCCGGGACAGGGGAACAATGAGCAGTTCTTC	CASSSTPGQGNNEQFF
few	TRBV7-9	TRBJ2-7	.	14	TGTGCCAGCAGCTTAGGGGCAGGGGCAGCCGAGCAGTACTTC	CASSLGAGAAEQYF
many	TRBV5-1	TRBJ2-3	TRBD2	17	TGCGCCAGCAGCGCCCTACCGGGAGGGACTAGCGAAGATACGCAGTATTTT	CASSALPGGTSEDTQYF
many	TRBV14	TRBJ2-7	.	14	TGTGCCAGCAGCCAAGATTTGCACTCTTACGAGCAGTACTTC	CASSQDLHSYEQYF
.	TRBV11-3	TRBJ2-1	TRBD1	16	TGTGCCAGCAGCACAGGGGGCCCGGGCGGTCGTCATGAGCAGTTCTTC	CASSTGGPGGRHEQFF
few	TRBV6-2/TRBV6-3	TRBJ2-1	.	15	TGTGCCAGCAGTTACCCCCAGCAGGGGGGGTATGAGCAGTTCTTC	CASSYPQQGGYEQFF
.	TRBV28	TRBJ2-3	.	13	TGTGCCAGCAGCCGAAACCTAGCGGATACGCAGTATTTT	CASSRNLADTQYF
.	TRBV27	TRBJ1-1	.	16	TGTGCCAGCAGTGCAGCCCGATGGGGGGGGAACACTGAAGCTTTCTTT	CASSAARWGGNTEAFF
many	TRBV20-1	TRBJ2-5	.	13	TGCAGTGCTCGACTAGGCGGTGGTGAGACCCAGTACTTC	CSARLGGGETQYF
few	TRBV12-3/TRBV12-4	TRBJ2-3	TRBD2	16	TGTGCCAGCAGTTACAGGGCGGGAGGGAACACAGATACGCAGTATTTT	CASSYRAGGNTDTQYF
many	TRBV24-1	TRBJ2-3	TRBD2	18	TGTGCCACCAGTGATATGAGGGGACTAGCGGGAGGCACAGATACGCAGTATTTT	CATSDMRGLAGGTDTQYF
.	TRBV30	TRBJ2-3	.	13	TGTGCCTGGAGTGAAGGGACCACAGATACGCAGTATTTT	CAWSEGTTDTQYF
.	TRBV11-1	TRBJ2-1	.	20	TGTGCCAGCAGTAACGAGCTTCGAGGTCGGCGAGAGTGGGTTTACAATGAGCAGTTCTTC	CASSNELRGRREWVYNEQFF
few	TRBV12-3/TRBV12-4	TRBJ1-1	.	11	TGTGCCAGCACCGCCGACACTGAAGCTTTCTTT	CASTADTEAFF
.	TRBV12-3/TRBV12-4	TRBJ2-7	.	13	TGTGCCAGCAGGCCACAGTGGGGATACGAGCAGTACTTC	CASRPQWGYEQYF
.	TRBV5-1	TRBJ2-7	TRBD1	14	TGCGCCAGCAACTTAGGACAGGGAGCCTACGAGCAGTACTTC	CASNLGQGAYEQYF
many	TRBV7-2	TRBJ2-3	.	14	TGTGCCAGCAGCTCAGTGGGGGCGGTGGATACGCAGTATTTT	CASSSVGAVDTQYF
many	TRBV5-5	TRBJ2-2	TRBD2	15	TGTGCCAGCAGGTCGGAGCCGGGAGGAGGCGGGGAGCTGTTTTTT	CASRSEPGGGGELFF
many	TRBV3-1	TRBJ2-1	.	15	TGTGCCAGCAGCCAAATGAGGGAGAGGGTCAATGAGCAGTTCTTC	CASSQMRERVNEQFF
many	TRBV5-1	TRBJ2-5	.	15	TGCGCCAGCAGCTTGGCAACTAGCCTTCAAGAGACCCAGTACTTC	CASSLATSLQETQYF
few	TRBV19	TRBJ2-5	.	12	TGTGCCAGTAGTATTGGCCAGGGGACCCAGTACTTC	CASSIGQGTQYF
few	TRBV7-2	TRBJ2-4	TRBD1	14	TGTGCCAGCAGCTTAGCGACAGGGGAGGTCATTCAGTACTTC	CASSLATGEVIQYF
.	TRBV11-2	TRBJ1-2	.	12	TGTGCCAGCAGCGTGGTAGAAGCAGGCTACACCTTC	CASSVVEAGYTF
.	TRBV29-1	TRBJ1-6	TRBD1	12	TGCAGCGCTGGGACAGCTAATTCACCCCTCCACTTT	CSAGTANSPLHF
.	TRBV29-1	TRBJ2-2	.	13	TGCAGCGTTGCTCCGACGAACACCGGGGAGCTGTTTTTT	CSVAPTNTGELFF
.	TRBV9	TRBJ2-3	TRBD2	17	TGTGCCAGCTCGCCCGGGGTTGGAGCGGGAGGCACAGATACGCAGTATTTT	CASSPGVGAGGTDTQYF
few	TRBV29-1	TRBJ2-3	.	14	TGCAGCGTTTTGGGTGGAGGTCGCACAGATACGCAGTATTTT	CSVLGGGRTDTQYF
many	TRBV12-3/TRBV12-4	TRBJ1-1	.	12	TGTGCCAGCAGTTTGTACCACACTGAAGCTTTCTTT	CASSLYHTEAFF
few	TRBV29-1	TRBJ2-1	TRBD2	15	TGCAGCGCGCACCTGTGGGGGGGATCCTACAATGAGCAGTTCTTC	CSAHLWGGSYNEQFF
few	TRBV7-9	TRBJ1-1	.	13	TGTGCCAGCAGCTTAGGCAGGGCGACTGAAGCTTTCTTT	CASSLGRATEAFF
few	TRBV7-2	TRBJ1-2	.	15	TGTGCCAGCAGCTTACTCCCGGACGCTAACTATGGCTACACCTTC	CASSLLPDANYGYTF
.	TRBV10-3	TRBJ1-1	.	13	TGTGCCATCAGTGAGTCGCCTGACACTGAAGCTTTCTTT	CAISESPDTEAFF
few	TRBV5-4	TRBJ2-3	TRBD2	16	TGTGCCAGCAGCTTAAAGCTAGCGGGCGGCACAGATACGCAGTATTTT	CASSLKLAGGTDTQYF
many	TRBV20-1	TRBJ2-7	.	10	TGCAGTGCTAACCCTTACGAGCAGTACTTC	CSANPYEQYF
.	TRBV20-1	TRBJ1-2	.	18	TGCAGTGCTAGAGAAGCCCCTGGGAGGGGGAGGCTAAACTATGGCTACACCTTC	CSAREAPGRGRLNYGYTF
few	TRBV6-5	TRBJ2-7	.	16	TGTGCCAGCAGTTACTCACCGAGCGCCAGCTCCTACGAGCAGTACTTC	CASSYSPSASSYEQYF
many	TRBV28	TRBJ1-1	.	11	TGTGCCAGCCAGTTTACAGGGATAGCTTTCTTT	CASQFTGIAFF
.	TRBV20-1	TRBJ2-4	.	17	TGCAGTGCTAGAGATAAAAGCCGAGGCAGGGTGGGAAACATTCAGTACTTC	CSARDKSRGRVGNIQYF
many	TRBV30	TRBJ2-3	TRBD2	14	TGTGCCTGGATAAAAGCGGGGGTCACAGATACGCAGTATTTT	CAWIKAGVTDTQYF